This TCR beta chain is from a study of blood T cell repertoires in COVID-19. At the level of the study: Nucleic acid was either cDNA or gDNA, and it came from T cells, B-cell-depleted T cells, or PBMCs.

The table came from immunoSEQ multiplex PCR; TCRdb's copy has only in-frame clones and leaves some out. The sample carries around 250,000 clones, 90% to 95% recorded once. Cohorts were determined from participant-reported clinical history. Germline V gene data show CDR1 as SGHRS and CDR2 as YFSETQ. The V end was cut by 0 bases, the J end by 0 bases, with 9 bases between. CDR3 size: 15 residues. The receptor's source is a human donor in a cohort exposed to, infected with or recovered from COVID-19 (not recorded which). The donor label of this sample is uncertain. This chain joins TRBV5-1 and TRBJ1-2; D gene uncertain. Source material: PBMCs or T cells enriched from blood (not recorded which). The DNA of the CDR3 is TGCGCCAGCAGCTTGGACAGAGAAGCTAACTATGGCTACACCTTC. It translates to CASSLDREANYGYTF. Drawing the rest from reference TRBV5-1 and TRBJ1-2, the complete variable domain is KAGVTQTPRYLIKTRGQQVTLSCSPISGHRSVSWYQQTPGQGLQFLFEYFSETQRNKGNFPGRFSGRQFSNSRSEMNVSTLELGDSALYLCASSLDREANYGYTFGSGTRLTVV.